A single sample gave rise to the 3 T cell receptor beta chains below, sequenced in a study of human T cells and chemical hapten exposure. TCRdb used MiXCR to reprocess the RACE reads, holding one entry per CDR3 protein. The sample has approximately 90,000 distinct CDR3 sequences; 11% are singletons. The time point was: patch test 2, 6 weeks after DPC sensitization. Treatment specified: therapeutic diphenylcyclopropenone sensitization with weekly scalp DPC. The sample here was whole blood, taken in connection with sensitization to the hapten diphenylcyclopropenone (DPC). The receptors stem from a man aged 40-50 years with alopecia areata. Some clones in this sample may be carry-over from other donors' samples.

Many counts were recorded for this clonotype. V gene TRBV28 combines with J gene TRBJ1-5; no clear D gene. This CDR3 region has 15 residues. Germline CDR1 reads MDHEN; CDR2 reads SYDVKM. Trimming shortened V by 7 bases and J by 0 bases, and 13 bases separated the two germline ends. In nucleotides, the CDR3 is TGTGCCAGCACCCGGCTGGGTTATAGCAATCAGCCCCAGCATTTT. Translated, it gives CASTRLGYSNQPQHF.

This clonotype was seen more than once but under ten times. V is TRBV10-3 and J is TRBJ1-2, with 8 bases fitting TRBD1. Germline V gene sequence: CDR1 ENHRY, CDR2 SYGVKD. Germline trimming cut 3 bases from V and 5 bases from J; bases unmatched to any gene: 5. CDR3 length: 14 residues. The CDR3 region is CAISDRGLTYGYTF. DNA for the CDR3: TGTGCCATCAGTGACAGGGGGCTAACTTATGGCTACACCTTC.

The chain recombines TRBV28 with TRBJ2-4; 10 nucleotides align to TRBD2. The ends lost 5 bases at V and 12 bases at J; junction bases unmatched: 10. The CDR3 runs 14 residues. Germline lookup yields CDR1 MDHEN and CDR2 SYDVKM. The CDR3 bases are TGTGCCAGCAGTCATCTAGCGGGAGATCTTGCTCAGTACTTC. This translates into CASSHLAGDLAQYF. The full variable domain, completed using reference TRBV28 and TRBJ2-4, is DVKVTQSSRYLVKRTGEKVFLECVQDMDHENMFWYRQDPGLGLRLIYFSYDVKMKEKGDIPEGYSVSREKKERFSLILESASTNQTSMYLCASSHLAGDLAQYFGAGTRLSVL.